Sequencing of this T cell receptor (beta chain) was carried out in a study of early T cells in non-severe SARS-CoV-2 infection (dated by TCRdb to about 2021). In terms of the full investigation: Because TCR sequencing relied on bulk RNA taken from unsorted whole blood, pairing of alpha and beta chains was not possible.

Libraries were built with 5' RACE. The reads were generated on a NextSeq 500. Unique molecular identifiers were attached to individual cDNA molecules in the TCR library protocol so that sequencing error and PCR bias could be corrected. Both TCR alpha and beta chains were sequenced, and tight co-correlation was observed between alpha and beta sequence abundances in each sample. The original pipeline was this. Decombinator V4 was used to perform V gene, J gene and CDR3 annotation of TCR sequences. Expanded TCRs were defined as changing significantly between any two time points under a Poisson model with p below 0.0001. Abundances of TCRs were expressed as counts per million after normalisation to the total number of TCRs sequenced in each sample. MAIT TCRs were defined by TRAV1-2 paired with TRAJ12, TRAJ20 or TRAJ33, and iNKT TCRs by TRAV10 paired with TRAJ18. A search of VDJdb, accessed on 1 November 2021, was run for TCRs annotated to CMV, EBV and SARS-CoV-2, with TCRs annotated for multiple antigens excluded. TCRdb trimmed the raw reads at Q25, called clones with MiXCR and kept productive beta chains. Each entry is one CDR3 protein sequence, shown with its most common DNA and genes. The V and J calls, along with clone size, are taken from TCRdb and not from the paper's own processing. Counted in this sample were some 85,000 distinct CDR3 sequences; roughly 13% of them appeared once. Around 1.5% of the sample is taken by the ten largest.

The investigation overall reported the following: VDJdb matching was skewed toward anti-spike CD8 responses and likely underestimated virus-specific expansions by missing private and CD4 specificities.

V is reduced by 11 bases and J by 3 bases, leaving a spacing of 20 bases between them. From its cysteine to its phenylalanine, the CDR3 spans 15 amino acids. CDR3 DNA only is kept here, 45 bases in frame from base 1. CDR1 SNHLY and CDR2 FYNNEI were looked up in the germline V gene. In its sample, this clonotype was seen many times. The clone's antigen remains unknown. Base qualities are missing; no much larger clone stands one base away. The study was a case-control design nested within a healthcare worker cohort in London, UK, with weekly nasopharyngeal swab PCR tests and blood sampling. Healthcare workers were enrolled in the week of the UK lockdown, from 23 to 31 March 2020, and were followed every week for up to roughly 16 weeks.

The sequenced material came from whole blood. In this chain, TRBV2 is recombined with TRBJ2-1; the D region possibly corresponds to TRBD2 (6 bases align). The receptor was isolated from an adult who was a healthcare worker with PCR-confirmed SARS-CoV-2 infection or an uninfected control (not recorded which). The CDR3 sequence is CARPGEGPFYNEQFF. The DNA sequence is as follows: TGTGCCCGCCCGGGGGAAGGTCCATTCTACAATGAGCAGTTCTTC.